Sequencing of this T cell receptor (beta chain) was carried out in a study of CD4 T cells in relation to SARS-CoV-2 and coronaviruses. CDR1 SGHRS and CDR2 YFSETQ come from the germline V gene. V was clipped by 4 bases and J by 4 bases, with 14 bases between them. The CDR3 contains 14 residues. Clones were read by immunoSEQ multiplex PCR, and TCRdb kept only the in-frame ones, dropping some. The table lists roughly 20,000 clones, roughly 66% of them singletons. A few counts support this clone. What it binds is not known. The unexposed donors gave CD4+ T cells in about 2010-2019, prior to COVID-19. After roughly ten days of culture, CD4+ T cells were isolated. Each well had 2 million or so PBMCs in about 5% human AB serum with IL-2.

This chain joins TRBV5-1 and TRBJ1-1, with D maybe TRBD1 (5 bases). Specimen: CD4+ T cells from PBMCs, cultured in vitro. This receptor was identified in a human donor in good health. CDR3 nucleotides: TGCGCCAGCAGCCCGGGGGGGGTGACCACTGAAGCTTTCTTT. Amino acids: CASSPGGVTTEAFF.